This is a list of T cell receptor beta chains from one sample in a study of shared clonotypes between healthy human individuals. Repertoires were generated with immunoSEQ multiplex PCR, while TCRdb's copy carries only in-frame clones and drops some. Counted here are 760,000 or so clones, roughly 96% occurring once; the ten biggest clones make up approximately 0.2%. The sample consisted of naive CD8+ T cells sorted from blood. The origin of the receptors is a man aged 25-45 years in good health. Each CDR3 is given with its conserved first and last residue. The D gene is left open where the match is weak. Size values are once, few and many counts, or a class for expanded clones, and some rows have none.

.	TRBJ2-1	TRBV7-9	TRBD1	TGTGCCAGCAGGAACGTGACAGGGTTATACAATGAGCAGTTCTTC	CASRNVTGLYNEQFF
.	TRBJ1-1	TRBV27	.	TGTGCCAGCAGTTCCCTACAGGGACTGAACACTGAAGCTTTCTTT	CASSSLQGLNTEAFF
.	TRBJ2-7	TRBV29-1	TRBD2	TGCAGCGTGCGAGCGGGGCGCGGGTACGAGCAGTACTTC	CSVRAGRGYEQYF
.	TRBJ2-3	TRBV4-1	.	TGCGCCAGCAGCCAAGGAAGGGGTGGGACAGATACGCAGTATTTT	CASSQGRGGTDTQYF
once	TRBJ2-5	TRBV9	.	TGTGCCAGCAGCGTAGGGGGTAGCGGCCAAGAGACCCAGTACTTC	CASSVGGSGQETQYF
.	TRBJ1-2	TRBV27	.	TGTGCCAGCAGTTTATCGGGAGGCTATGGCTACACCTTC	CASSLSGGYGYTF
.	TRBJ2-7	TRBV5-1	.	TGCGCCAGCAGCTCCCCCCCAGACGTCGCGAGCTCCTACGAGCAGTACTTC	CASSSPPDVASSYEQYF
.	TRBJ2-1	TRBV7-9	TRBD2	TGTGCCAGCAGCCCGGCGGCTAGCGGGAGGAATTTCTACAATGAGCAGTTCTTC	CASSPAASGRNFYNEQFF
.	TRBJ2-7	TRBV7-7	.	TGTGCTAGCAGCTTAAGACAGGACTCCTACGAGCAGTACTTC	CASSLRQDSYEQYF
.	TRBJ2-5	TRBV5-8	.	TGTGCCAGCAGCCTGGGGGGAGGCCAGTACTTC	CASSLGGGQYF
.	TRBJ2-7	TRBV9	.	TGTGCCAGCAGCGTAGGCAGGGCCCCGTACGAGCAGTACTTC	CASSVGRAPYEQYF
once	TRBJ2-1	TRBV27	TRBD1	TGTGCCAGCAGTTTGTTGGGACAGAGCTCCTACAATGAGCAGTTCTTC	CASSLLGQSSYNEQFF
.	TRBJ1-2	TRBV5-4	.	TGTGCCAGCAGCTGGGGGGGAAGCGATGGCTACACCTTC	CASSWGGSDGYTF
.	TRBJ1-5	TRBV7-6	.	TGTGCCAGCTCCGGGGGGGATTATCAGCCCCAGCATTTT	CASSGGDYQPQHF
.	TRBJ2-7	TRBV2	.	TGTGCCAGCAGGAGTGGGGTGTACGAGCAGTACTTC	CASRSGVYEQYF
.	TRBJ1-2	TRBV5-6	TRBD1	TGTGCCAGCAGCTTGTCCAGGGGGCCGTCTGGCTACACCTTC	CASSLSRGPSGYTF
.	TRBJ2-3	TRBV7-9	TRBD2	TGTGCCAGCAAATCGGGAGGACTAGCGGGAGTGTTAGATACGCAGTATTTT	CASKSGGLAGVLDTQYF